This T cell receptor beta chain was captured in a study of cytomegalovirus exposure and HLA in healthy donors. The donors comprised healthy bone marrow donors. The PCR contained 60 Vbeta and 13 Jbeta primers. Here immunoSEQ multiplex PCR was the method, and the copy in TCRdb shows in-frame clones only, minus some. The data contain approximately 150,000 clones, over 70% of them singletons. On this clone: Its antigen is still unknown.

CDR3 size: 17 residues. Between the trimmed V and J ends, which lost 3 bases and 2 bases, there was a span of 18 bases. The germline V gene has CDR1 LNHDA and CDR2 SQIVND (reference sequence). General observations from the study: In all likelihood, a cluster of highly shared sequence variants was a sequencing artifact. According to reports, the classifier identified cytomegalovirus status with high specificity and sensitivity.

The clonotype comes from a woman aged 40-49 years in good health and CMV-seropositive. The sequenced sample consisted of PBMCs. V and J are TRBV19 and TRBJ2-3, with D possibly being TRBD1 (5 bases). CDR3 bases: TGTGCCAGTAGTATTTCTGGGGTTCAGGGATACACAGATACGCAGTATTTT. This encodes CASSISGVQGYTDTQYF.